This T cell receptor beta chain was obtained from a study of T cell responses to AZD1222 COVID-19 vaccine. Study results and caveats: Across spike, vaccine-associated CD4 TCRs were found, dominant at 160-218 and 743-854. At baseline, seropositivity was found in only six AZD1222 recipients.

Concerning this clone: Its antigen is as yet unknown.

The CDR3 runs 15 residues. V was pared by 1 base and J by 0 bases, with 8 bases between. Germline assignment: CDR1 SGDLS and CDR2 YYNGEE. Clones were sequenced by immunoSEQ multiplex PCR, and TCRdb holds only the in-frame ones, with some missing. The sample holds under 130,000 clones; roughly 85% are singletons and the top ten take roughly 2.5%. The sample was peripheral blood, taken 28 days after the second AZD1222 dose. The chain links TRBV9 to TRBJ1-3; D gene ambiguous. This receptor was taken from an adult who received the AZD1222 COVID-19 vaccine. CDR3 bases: TGTGCCAGCAGCGTAAACAGTATCTCTGGAAACACCATATATTTT. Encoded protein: CASSVNSISGNTIYF.